These 5 T cell receptor beta chains share one sample of origin, sequenced in a study of shared T cell receptors in the human thymus. Libraries were prepared by immunoSEQ multiplex PCR; TCRdb keeps only in-frame clonotypes and omits some of them. Among about 380,000 clones listed, approximately 95% were seen once. Sequencing was done on a sample of thymocytes. These receptors all stem from a human donor.

The CDR3 DNA follows: TGTGCCAGCAGTTTAAGCCGGGACAGGGTTAGGAAGAACGAGCAGTACTTC. Translating gives CASSLSRDRVRKNEQYF. This chain uses TRBV28 with TRBJ2-7; 9 nucleotides match TRBD1. V trimming: 2 bases; J trimming: 5 bases; junction bases outside the gene matches: 13. The CDR3 totals 17 residues. Germline V gene sequence: CDR1 MDHEN, CDR2 SYDVKM.

The chain couples TRBV28 to TRBJ1-1; D ambiguous. Germline CDR1 MDHEN, CDR2 SYDVKM. Trimming cost V 2 bases and J 4 bases, with 17 bases left between them. The CDR3 has 16 amino acids. The CDR3 nucleotides are TGTGCCAGCAGTTTACCCCCTCAGGTCCTCAGCACTGAAGCTTTCTTT. As protein: CASSLPPQVLSTEAFF.

This sequence joins TRBV7-9 and TRBJ1-3, with TRBD1 as a possible D gene (5 bases). The germline gives CDR1 SEHNR, CDR2 FQNEAQ (reference sequence). V was pared by 8 bases and J by 4 bases, with 15 bases between. This CDR3 contains 14 residues. CDR3 bases: TGTGCCAGCTCCCGAAGGGGAAACGGAAACACCATATATTTT. Translation: CASSRRGNGNTIYF.

The V and J genes are TRBV27 and TRBJ1-5, with D unclear. The CDR3 runs 16 residues. Trimming stripped 0 bases from V and 5 bases from J, with 14 bases between. CDR1 and CDR2 from the germline V gene are MNHEY and SMNVEV (reference sequence). The CDR3, as DNA: TGTGCCAGCAGTTTATCATGGGAGCCAAAGTATCAGCCCCAGCATTTT. It specifies CASSLSWEPKYQPQHF.

The chain carries TRBV28 and TRBJ1-1; TRBD1 might be the D (6 bases). There are 12 residues in the CDR3. Germline CDR1 is MDHEN and CDR2 is SYDVKM. The V and J ends lost 10 bases and 3 bases respectively, with 12 bases between them. The CDR3, as DNA: TGTGCCACCCTCGGGGGGCACACTGAAGCTTTCTTT. This encodes CATLGGHTEAFF.